Detailed here is one T cell receptor beta chain. CDR3 size: 14 residues. Germline CDR1 reads MNHEY; CDR2 reads SMNVEV (reference sequence). Unmatched junction bases numbered 10, after V lost 10 bases and J lost 5 bases. Per the original methods: Counts of nucleated cells, estimated from reference gene primer amplification, were obtained. Here immunoSEQ multiplex PCR was the method, and the copy in TCRdb shows in-frame clones only, minus some. V and J calls and clone size are copied from that table; D and trimming were computed from the DNA. Among about 210,000 clones listed, under 90% were seen once. The data stem from a study of blood T cell repertoires in COVID-19.

The V and J genes are TRBV27 and TRBJ2-7; 11 bases are a match to TRBD1. The receptor comes from a woman between 50 and 59 years old with acute COVID-19. The sequenced material came from PBMCs or T cells enriched from blood (not recorded which). The CDR3 loop reads CAIRGQGAYHEQYF. CDR3 coding DNA: TGTGCCATCCGAGGACAGGGGGCATACCACGAGCAGTACTTC.